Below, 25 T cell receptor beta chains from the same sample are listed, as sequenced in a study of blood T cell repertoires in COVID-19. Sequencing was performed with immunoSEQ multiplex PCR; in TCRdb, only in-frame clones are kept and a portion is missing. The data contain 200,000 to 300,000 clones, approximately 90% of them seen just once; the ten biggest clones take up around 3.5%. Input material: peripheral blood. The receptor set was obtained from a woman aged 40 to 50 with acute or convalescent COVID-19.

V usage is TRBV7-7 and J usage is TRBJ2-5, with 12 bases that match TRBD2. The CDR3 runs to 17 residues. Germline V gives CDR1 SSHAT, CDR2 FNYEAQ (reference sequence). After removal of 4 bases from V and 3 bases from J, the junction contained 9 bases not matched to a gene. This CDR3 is CASSWGTSGPFKETQYF. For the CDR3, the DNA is TGTGCCAGCAGCTGGGGGACTAGCGGGCCGTTTAAAGAGACCCAGTACTTC.

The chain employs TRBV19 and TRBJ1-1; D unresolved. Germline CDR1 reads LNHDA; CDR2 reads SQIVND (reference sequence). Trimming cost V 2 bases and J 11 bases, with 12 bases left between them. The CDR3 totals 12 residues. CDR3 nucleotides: TGTGCCAGTAGTATATCGCGGGAGGAGGCTTTCTTT. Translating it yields CASSISREEAFF.

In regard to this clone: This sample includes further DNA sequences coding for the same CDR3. The CDR3 bases are TGTGCCAGCAGCCAAGAAAGAGGGACTGAAGCTTTCTTT. This encodes CASSQERGTEAFF. V and J are TRBV4-2 and TRBJ1-1, with D unclear. Trimming took 0 bases from V and 5 from J, leaving 7 bases between them. This CDR3 is built from 13 residues. Germline values: CDR1 LGHNA, CDR2 YNFKEQ.

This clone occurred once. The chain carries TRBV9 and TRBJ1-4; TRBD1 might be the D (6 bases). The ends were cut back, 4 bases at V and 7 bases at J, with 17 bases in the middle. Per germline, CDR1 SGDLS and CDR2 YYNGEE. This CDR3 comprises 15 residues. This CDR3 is CASSSRRDIGEKLFF. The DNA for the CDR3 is TGTGCCAGCAGCTCTCGCCGGGACATTGGTGAAAAACTGTTTTTT.

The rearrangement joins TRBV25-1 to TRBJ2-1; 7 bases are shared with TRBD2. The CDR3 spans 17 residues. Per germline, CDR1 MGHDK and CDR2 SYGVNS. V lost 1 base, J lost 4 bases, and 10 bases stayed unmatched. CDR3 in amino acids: CASSEWKGSGLYNEQFF. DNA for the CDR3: TGTGCCAGCAGTGAATGGAAGGGTAGCGGGCTGTACAATGAGCAGTTCTTC.

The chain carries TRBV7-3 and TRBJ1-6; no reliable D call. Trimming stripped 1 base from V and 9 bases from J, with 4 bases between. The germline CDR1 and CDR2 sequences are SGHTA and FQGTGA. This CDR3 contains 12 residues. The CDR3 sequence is CASSLRGSPLHF. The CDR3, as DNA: TGTGCCAGCAGCTTAAGAGGTTCACCCCTCCACTTT.

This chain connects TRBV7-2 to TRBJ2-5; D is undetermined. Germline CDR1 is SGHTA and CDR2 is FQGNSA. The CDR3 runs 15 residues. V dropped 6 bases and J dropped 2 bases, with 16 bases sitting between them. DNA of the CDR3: TGTGCCAGCAGAAATTCGTTAGTGAGGCAAGAGACCCAGTACTTC. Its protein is CASRNSLVRQETQYF.

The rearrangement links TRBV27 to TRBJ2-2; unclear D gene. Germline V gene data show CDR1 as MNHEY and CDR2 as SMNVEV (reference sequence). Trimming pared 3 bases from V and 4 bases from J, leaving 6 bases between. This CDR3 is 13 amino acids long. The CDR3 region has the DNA TGTGCCAGCAGTTTCACAGCCACCGGGGAGCTGTTTTTT. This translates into CASSFTATGELFF.

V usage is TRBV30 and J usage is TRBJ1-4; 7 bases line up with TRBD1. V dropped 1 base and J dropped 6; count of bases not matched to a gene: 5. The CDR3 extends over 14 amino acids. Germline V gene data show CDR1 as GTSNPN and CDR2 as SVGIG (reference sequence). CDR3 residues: CAWSEGAADEKLFF. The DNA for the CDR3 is TGTGCCTGGAGTGAGGGGGCAGCGGATGAAAAACTGTTTTTT.

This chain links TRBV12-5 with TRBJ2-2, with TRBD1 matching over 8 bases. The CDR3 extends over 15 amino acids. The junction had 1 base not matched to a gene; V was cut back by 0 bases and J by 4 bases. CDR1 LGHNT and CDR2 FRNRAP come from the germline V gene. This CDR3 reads CASGLVQGGTGELFF. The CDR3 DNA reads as TGTGCTAGTGGTTTGGTACAGGGGGGCACCGGGGAGCTGTTTTTT.

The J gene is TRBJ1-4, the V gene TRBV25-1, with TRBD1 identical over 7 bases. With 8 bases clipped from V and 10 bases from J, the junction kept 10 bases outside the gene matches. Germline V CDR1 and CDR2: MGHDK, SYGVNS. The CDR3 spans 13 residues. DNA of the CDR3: TGTGCCAGCCGGGGGCAGGGGGAGGCAAAACTGTTTTTT. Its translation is CASRGQGEAKLFF.

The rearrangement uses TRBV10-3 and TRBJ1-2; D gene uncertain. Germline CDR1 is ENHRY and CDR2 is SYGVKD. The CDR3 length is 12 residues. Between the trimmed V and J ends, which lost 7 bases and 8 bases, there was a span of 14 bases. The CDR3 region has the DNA TGTGCCATCAAGGGAGGAGCGGGGGGCTACACCTTC. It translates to CAIKGGAGGYTF.

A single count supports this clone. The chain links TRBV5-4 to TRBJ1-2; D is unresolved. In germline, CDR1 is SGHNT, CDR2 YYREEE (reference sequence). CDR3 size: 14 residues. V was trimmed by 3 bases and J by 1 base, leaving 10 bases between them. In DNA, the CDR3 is TGTGCCAGCAGCTCTGTCAGGCGTAACTATGGCTACACCTTC. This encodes CASSSVRRNYGYTF. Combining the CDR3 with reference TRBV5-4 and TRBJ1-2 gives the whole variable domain ETGVTQSPTHLIKTRGQQVTLRCSSQSGHNTVSWYQQALGQGPQFIFQYYREEENGRGNFPPRFSGLQFPNYSSELNVNALELDDSALYLCASSSVRRNYGYTFGSGTRLTVV.

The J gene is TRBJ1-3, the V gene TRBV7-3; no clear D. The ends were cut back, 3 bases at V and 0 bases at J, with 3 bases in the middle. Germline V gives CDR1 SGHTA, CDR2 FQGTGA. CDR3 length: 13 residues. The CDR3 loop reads CASSFNSGNTIYF. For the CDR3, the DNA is TGTGCCAGCAGCTTTAACTCTGGAAACACCATATATTTT. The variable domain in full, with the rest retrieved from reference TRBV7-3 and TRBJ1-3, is GAGVSQTPSNKVTEKGKYVELRCDPISGHTALYWYRQSLGQGPEFLIYFQGTGAADDSGLPNDRFFAVRPEGSVSTLKIQRTERGDSAVYLCASSFNSGNTIYFGEGSWLTVV.

The CDR3 region is CASSQELAGQSDTQYF. The DNA of the CDR3 is TGTGCCAGCAGCCAAGAGCTAGCGGGGCAATCAGATACGCAGTATTTT. The J gene is TRBJ2-3, the V gene TRBV3-1 (or the pseudogene TRBV3-2), with 9 bases lining up with TRBD2. Trimming at V came to 0 bases and at J to 4 bases, leaving 5 bases not matched to a gene. This CDR3 has 16 residues. Germline CDR1 is LGHDT and CDR2 is YNNKEL (reference sequence).

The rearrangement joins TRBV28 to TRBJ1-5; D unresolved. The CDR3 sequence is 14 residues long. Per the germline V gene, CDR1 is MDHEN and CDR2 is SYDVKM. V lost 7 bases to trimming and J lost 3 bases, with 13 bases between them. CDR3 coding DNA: TGTGCCAGCAATTTCGGGGATCTCAATCAGCCCCAGCATTTT. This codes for CASNFGDLNQPQHF. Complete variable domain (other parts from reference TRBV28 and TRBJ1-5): DVKVTQSSRYLVKRTGEKVFLECVQDMDHENMFWYRQDPGLGLRLIYFSYDVKMKEKGDIPEGYSVSREKKERFSLILESASTNQTSMYLCASNFGDLNQPQHFGDGTRLSIL.

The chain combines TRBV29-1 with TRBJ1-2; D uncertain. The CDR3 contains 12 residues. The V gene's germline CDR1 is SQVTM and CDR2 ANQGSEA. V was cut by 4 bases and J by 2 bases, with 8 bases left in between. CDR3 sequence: CSVVTWNYGYTF. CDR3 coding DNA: TGCAGCGTTGTTACTTGGAACTATGGCTACACCTTC.

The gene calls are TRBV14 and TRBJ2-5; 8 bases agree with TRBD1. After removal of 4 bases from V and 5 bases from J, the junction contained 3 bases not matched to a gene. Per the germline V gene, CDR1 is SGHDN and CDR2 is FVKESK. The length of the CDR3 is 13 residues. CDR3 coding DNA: TGTGCCAGCAGCCCAGGGGGCGCGGAGACCCAGTACTTC. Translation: CASSPGGAETQYF.

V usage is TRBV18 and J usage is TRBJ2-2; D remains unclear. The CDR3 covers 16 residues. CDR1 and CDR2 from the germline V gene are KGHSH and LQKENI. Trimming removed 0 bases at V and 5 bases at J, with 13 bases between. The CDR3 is CASSPPNLWATGELFF. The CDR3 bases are TGTGCCAGCTCACCACCGAACCTCTGGGCTACCGGGGAGCTGTTTTTT.

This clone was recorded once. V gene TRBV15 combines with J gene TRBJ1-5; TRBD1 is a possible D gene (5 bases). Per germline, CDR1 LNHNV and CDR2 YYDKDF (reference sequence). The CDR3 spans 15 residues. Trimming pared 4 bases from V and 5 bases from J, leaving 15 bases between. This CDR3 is CATSKSPRDDQPQHF. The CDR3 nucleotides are TGTGCCACCAGCAAGAGCCCCAGGGATGATCAGCCCCAGCATTTT.

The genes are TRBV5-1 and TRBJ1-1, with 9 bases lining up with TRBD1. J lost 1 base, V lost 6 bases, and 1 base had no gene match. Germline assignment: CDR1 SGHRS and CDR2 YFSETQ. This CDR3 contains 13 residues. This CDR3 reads CASMTGGNTEAFF. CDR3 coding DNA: TGCGCCAGCATGACAGGGGGGAACACTGAAGCTTTCTTT.

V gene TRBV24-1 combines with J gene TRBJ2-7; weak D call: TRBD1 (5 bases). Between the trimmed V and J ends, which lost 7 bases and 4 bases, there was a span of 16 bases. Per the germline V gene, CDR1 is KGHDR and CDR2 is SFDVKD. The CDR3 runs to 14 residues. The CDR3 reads CATSPPTVNYEQYV. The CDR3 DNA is TGTGCCACCAGCCCCCCGACAGTGAATTACGAGCAGTACGTC.

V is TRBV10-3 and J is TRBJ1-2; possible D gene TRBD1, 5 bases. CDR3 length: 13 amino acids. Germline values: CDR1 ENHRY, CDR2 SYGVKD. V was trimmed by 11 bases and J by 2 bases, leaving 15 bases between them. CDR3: CASEGQLNYGYTF. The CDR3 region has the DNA TGTGCCTCGGAGGGGCAGTTAAACTATGGCTACACCTTC.

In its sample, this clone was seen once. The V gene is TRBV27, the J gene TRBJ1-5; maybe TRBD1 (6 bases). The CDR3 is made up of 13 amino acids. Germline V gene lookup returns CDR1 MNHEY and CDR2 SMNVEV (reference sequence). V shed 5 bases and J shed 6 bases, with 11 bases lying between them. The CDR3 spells CASSLEQGQPQHF. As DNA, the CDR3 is TGTGCCAGCAGTCTCGAACAGGGTCAGCCCCAGCATTTT.

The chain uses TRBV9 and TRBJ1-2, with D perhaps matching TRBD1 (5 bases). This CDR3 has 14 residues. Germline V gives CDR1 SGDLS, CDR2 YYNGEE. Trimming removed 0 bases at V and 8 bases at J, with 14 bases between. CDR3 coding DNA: TGTGCCAGCAGCGTAGCGGCAGGGCAAGAAGGCTACACCTTC. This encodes CASSVAAGQEGYTF.